Shown below are 13 T cell receptor beta chains from a single sample sequenced in a study of T cells in Graves' hyperthyroidism and ophthalmopathy. RNA transcripts were the template for amplifying TCR beta CDR3 regions. With the HTBI primer set, the TCR CDR3 went through a first round of RT-PCR. From the multiplex PCR reads, TCRdb called clonotypes with MiXCR, one entry per CDR3 protein. The sample comprises about 300,000 distinct CDR3 sequences, 16% of which are singletons, and approximately 35% rests with the top ten. Material: blood. Receptor source: a man between 25 and 39 years old with Graves' hyperthyroidism.

At least ten counts were recorded for this clonotype. The chain combines TRBV2 with TRBJ1-4, with no clear D. CDR3 length: 13 residues. Germline values: CDR1 SNHLY, CDR2 FYNNEI. The ends were cut back, 4 bases at V and 3 bases at J, with 6 bases in the middle. The CDR3 here is CASSGVANEKLFF. CDR3 nucleotides: TGTGCCAGCAGTGGGGTGGCTAATGAAAAACTGTTTTTT.

This clonotype was found a few times. The chain links TRBV19 to TRBJ1-3, with D maybe TRBD1 (5 bases). Trimming stripped 5 bases from V and 0 bases from J, with 17 bases between. The CDR3 is 17 amino acids. Germline V gives CDR1 LNHDA, CDR2 SQIVND (reference sequence). The CDR3 nucleotides read TGTGCCAGTAGTCTAGGGGAAGACAGAGTCTCTGGAAACACCATATATTTT. It is translated as CASSLGEDRVSGNTIYF.

The table lists this clonotype with many counts. The V gene is TRBV20-1, the J gene TRBJ2-7; 9 bases fit TRBD2. This CDR3 is built from 15 residues. Germline V gene lookup returns CDR1 DFQATT and CDR2 SNEGSKA (reference sequence). J lost 6 bases, V lost 6 bases, and 15 bases had no gene match. The CDR3 region has the DNA TGCAGTGCAAACCCCCTGACTAGCGGCCCCCTCGAGCAGTACTTC. It specifies CSANPLTSGPLEQYF.

The gene calls are TRBV5-1 and TRBJ1-6; no firm D call. Between the trimmed V and J ends, which lost 1 base and 4 bases, there was a span of 9 bases. The germline V gene encodes CDR1 SGHRS and CDR2 YFSETQ. This CDR3 has 15 amino acids. The chain's CDR3 is CASSLRETYNSPLHF. CDR3 DNA: TGCGCCAGCAGCTTGAGGGAGACATATAATTCACCCCTCCACTTT.

This clonotype was detected ten times or more. This sequence may be a read error, since a much larger clone differs from it by one base. This sequence joins TRBV11-2 and TRBJ1-1; no clear D gene. The CDR3 is made up of 13 amino acids. Trimming removed 5 bases from V and 0 bases from J, with 7 bases in between. CDR1 is SGHAT and CDR2 is FQNNGV in the germline V gene. CDR3 loop: CASSGPVNTEAFF. The DNA for the CDR3 is TGTGCCAGCAGCGGCCCGGTGAACACTGAAGCTTTCTTT.

In this sample, this clonotype turned up many times. This chain uses TRBV6-1 with TRBJ2-7, with 11 bases identical to TRBD1. CDR1 is MNHNS and CDR2 is SASEGT in the germline V gene. J gave up 8 bases and V 7 bases, and 13 bases lay outside the gene matches. There are 15 residues in the CDR3. Written as DNA, the CDR3 is TGTGCCAGCAAATATCCGGGACAGGGGGGGGATAAGCAGTACTTC. Encoded protein: CASKYPGQGGDKQYF.

The rearrangement uses TRBV7-3 and TRBJ2-2; D is undetermined. CDR3 size: 12 residues. V dropped 2 bases and J dropped 8 bases, with 6 bases sitting between them. Germline lookup yields CDR1 SGHTA and CDR2 FQGTGA. The CDR3 DNA reads as TGTGCCAGCAGCTTATCAGAGGGGGAGCTGTTTTTT. Residues: CASSLSEGELFF.

This clonotype was counted ten times or more. The chain couples TRBV7-2 to TRBJ2-3; the D call may be TRBD1 or TRBD2 (5 bases each). V lost 1 base and J lost 2, with 7 bases in between. The CDR3 is 14 amino acids. The germline CDR1 and CDR2 sequences are SGHTA and FQGNSA. CDR3 in amino acids: CASSLGDHTDTQYF. CDR3 in DNA: TGTGCCAGCAGCTTAGGGGACCACACAGATACGCAGTATTTT.

The sample holds many counts of this clonotype. The genes are TRBV6-1 and TRBJ2-7; D is perhaps TRBD1 (7 bases). The ends were cut back, 7 bases at V and 6 bases at J, with 19 bases in the middle. CDR3 length equals 14 residues. Germline-derived CDR1 and CDR2 are MNHNS and SASEGT. The chain's CDR3 is CASKRDSGGFEQYF. In DNA form, the CDR3 reads TGTGCCAGCAAACGGGACAGTGGGGGGTTCGAGCAGTACTTC.

Many counts were recorded for this clonotype. This chain joins TRBV11-3 and TRBJ1-4, with 10 nucleotides matching TRBD1. V shed 4 bases, J shed 5 bases, and the junction held 7 bases outside the gene matches. The CDR3 contains 16 residues. CDR1 and CDR2 from the germline V gene are SGHNT and YENEEA. The CDR3 loop is CASSSGQGMGNEKLFF. For the CDR3, the DNA is TGTGCCAGCAGCTCGGGACAGGGGATGGGGAATGAAAAACTGTTTTTT. Full variable domain (outside the CDR3, taken from reference TRBV11-3 and TRBJ1-4): EAGVVQSPRYKIIEKKQPVAFWCNPISGHNTLYWYLQNLGQGPELLIRYENEEAVDDSQLPKDRFSAERLKGVDSTLKIQPAELGDSAVYLCASSSGQGMGNEKLFFGSGTQLSVL.

In its sample, this clonotype was seen a few times. The rearrangement joins TRBV7-8 to TRBJ1-5, with D hard to call. Germline CDR1 SGHVS, CDR2 FQNEAQ. CDR3 length: 14 amino acids. The germline V and J ends were trimmed by 5 bases and 7 bases, with 15 bases remaining between them. In DNA, the CDR3 is TGTGCCAGCAGCCCCGGGAGGGCTGGGCAGCCCCAGCATTTT. Encoded protein: CASSPGRAGQPQHF.

At least ten counts were recorded for this clonotype. The chain is built from TRBV2 and TRBJ2-5, with 11 bases identical to TRBD2. Germline V gene data show CDR1 as SNHLY and CDR2 as FYNNEI. The CDR3 is 15 residues long. Losses at the gene ends were 0 bases for V and 3 bases for J; bases not matched to a gene: 0. The CDR3 is CASSEATSGEETQYF. CDR3 DNA sequence: TGTGCCAGCAGTGAAGCGACTAGCGGGGAAGAGACCCAGTACTTC.

This clonotype was seen only a few times. This chain links TRBV5-1 with TRBJ2-7, with 7 positions matching TRBD1. The junction had 9 bases not matched to a gene; V was cut back by 2 bases and J by 4 bases. The CDR3 length is 15 residues. Looked up from germline, CDR1 is SGHRS and CDR2 is YFSETQ. The CDR3 here is CASSFTTGELYEQYF. CDR3 DNA sequence: TGCGCCAGCAGCTTCACTACAGGGGAATTGTACGAGCAGTACTTC. Full variable domain (rest looked up from reference TRBV5-1 and TRBJ2-7): KAGVTQTPRYLIKTRGQQVTLSCSPISGHRSVSWYQQTPGQGLQFLFEYFSETQRNKGNFPGRFSGRQFSNSRSEMNVSTLELGDSALYLCASSFTTGELYEQYFGPGTRLTVT.